Below, 3 T cell receptor beta chains from the same sample are listed, as sequenced in a study of blood T cell repertoires in COVID-19. TCRdb's table, derived via immunoSEQ multiplex PCR, lists solely in-frame clones and lacks some. The table records 160,000 or so clones, roughly four fifths of them present only once. Material for sequencing was peripheral blood. Receptor source: a human donor in a cohort sampled during active COVID-19.

The V call is TRBV7-3, the J call TRBJ2-7; 7 bases align to TRBD2. Germline lookup yields CDR1 SGHTA and CDR2 FQGTGA. J was trimmed by 7 bases and V by 2 bases; bases with no gene match: 8. The CDR3 spans 14 residues. The CDR3 spells CASSLGGGDKEQYF. The CDR3, as DNA: TGTGCCAGCAGCTTAGGGGGAGGGGATAAAGAGCAGTACTTC.

The rearrangement uses TRBV28 and TRBJ1-5; no reliable D call. V was shortened by 1 base and J by 4 bases, with 14 bases between the two germline ends. The CDR3 is 16 amino acids. CDR1 and CDR2 from the germline V gene are MDHEN and SYDVKM. CDR3 DNA: TGTGCCAGCAGTTTATTACGGACTCAGGAAAATCAGCCCCAGCATTTT. Amino acids: CASSLLRTQENQPQHF.

The chain employs TRBV7-9 and TRBJ1-5, with TRBD1 identical over 8 bases. The CDR3 covers 15 residues. Germline V gives CDR1 SEHNR, CDR2 FQNEAQ (reference sequence). V was clipped by 5 bases and J by 3 bases; unmatched bases: 6. CDR3 nucleotide sequence: TGTGCCAGCAGCCACATGACAGGGGCCAATCAGCCCCAGCATTTT. Protein product: CASSHMTGANQPQHF.